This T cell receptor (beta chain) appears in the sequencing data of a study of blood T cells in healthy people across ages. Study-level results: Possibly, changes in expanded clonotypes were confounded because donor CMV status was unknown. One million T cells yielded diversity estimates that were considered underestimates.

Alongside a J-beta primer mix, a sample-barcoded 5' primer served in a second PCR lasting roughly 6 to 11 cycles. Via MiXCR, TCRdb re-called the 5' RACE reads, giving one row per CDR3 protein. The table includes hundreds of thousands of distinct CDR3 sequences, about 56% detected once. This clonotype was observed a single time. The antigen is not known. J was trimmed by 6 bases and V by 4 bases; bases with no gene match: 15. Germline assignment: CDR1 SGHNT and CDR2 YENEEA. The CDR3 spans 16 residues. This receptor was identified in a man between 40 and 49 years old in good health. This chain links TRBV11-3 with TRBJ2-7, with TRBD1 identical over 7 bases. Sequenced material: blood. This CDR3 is CASSSKLTGQVSEQYF. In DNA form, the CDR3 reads TGTGCCAGCAGCTCTAAATTGACTGGACAGGTCTCCGAGCAGTACTTC.